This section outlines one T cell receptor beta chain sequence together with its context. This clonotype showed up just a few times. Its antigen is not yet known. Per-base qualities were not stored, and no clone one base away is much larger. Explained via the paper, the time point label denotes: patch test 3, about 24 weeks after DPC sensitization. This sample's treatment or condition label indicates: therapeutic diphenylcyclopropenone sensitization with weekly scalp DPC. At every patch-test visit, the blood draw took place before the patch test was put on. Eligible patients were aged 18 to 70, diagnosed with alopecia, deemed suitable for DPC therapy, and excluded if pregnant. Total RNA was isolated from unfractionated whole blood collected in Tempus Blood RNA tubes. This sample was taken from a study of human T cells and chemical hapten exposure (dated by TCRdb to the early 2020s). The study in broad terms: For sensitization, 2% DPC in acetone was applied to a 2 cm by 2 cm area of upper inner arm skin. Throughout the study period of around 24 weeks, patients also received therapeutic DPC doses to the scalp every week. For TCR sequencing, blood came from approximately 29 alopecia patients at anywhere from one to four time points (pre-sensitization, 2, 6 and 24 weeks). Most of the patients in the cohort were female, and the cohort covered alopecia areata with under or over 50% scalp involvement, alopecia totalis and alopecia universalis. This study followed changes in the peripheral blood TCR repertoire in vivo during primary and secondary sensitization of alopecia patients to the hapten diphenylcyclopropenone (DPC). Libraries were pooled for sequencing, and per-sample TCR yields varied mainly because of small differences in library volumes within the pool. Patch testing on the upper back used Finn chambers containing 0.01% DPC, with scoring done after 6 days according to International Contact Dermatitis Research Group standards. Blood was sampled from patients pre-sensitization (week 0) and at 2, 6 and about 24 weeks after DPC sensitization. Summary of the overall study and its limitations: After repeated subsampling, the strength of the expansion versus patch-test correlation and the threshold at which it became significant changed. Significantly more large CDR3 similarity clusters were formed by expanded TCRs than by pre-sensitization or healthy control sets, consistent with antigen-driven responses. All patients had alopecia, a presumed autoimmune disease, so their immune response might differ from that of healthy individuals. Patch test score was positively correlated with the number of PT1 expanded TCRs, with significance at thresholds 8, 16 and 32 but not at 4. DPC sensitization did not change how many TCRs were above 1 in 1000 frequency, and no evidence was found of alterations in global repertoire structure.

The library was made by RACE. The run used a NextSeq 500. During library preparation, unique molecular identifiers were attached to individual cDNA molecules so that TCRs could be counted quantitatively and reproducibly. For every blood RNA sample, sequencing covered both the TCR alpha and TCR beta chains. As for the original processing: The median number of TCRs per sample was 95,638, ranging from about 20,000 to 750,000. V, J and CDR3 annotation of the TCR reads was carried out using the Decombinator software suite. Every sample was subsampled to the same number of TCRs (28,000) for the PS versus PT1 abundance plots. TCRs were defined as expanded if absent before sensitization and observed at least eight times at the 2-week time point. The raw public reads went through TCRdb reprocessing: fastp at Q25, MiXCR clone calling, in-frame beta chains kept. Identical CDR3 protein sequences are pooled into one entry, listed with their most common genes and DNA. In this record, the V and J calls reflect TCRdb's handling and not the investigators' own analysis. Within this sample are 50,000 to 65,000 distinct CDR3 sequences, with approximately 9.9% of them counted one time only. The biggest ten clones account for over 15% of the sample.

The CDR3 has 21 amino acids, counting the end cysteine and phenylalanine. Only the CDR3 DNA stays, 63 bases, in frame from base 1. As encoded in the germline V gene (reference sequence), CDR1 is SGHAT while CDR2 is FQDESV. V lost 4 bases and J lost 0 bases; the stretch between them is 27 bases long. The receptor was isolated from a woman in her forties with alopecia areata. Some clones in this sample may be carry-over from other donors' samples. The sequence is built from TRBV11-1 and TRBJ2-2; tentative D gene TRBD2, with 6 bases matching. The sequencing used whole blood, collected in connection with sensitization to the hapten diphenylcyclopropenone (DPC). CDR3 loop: CASSSNLGGRGTPSNTGELFF. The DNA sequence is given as TGTGCCAGCAGCTCCAACCTAGGAGGGCGGGGAACCCCTTCGAACACCGGGGAGCTGTTTTTT.